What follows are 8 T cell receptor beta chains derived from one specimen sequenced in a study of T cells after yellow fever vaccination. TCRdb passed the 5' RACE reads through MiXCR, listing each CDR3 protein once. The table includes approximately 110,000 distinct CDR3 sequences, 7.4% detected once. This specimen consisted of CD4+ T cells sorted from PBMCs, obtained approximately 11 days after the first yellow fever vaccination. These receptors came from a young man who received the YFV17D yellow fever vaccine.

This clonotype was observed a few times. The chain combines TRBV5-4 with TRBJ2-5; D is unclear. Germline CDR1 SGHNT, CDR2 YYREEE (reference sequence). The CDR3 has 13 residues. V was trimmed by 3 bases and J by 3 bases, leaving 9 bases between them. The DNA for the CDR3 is TGTGCCAGCAGCTACAAGGGCGAAGAGACCCAGTACTTC. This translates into CASSYKGEETQYF.

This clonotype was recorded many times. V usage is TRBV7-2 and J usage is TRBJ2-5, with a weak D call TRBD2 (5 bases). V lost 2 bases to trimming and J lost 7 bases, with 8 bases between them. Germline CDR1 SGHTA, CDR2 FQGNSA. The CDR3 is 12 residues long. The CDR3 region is CASSLLAGTQYF. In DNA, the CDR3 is TGTGCCAGCAGCTTACTAGCCGGGACCCAGTACTTC. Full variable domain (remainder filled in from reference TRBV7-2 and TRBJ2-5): GAGVSQSPSNKVTEKGKDVELRCDPISGHTALYWYRQSLGQGLEFLIYFQGNSAPDKSGLPSDRFSAERTGGSVSTLTIQRTQQEDSAVYLCASSLLAGTQYFGPGTRLLVL.

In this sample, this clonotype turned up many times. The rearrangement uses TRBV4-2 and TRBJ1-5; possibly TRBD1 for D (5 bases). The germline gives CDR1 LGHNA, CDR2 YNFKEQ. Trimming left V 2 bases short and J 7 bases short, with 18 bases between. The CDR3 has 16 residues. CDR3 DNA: TGTGCCAGCAGCCAACTGACTGACAGCCCGGCGCAGCCCCAGCATTTT. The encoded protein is CASSQLTDSPAQPQHF.

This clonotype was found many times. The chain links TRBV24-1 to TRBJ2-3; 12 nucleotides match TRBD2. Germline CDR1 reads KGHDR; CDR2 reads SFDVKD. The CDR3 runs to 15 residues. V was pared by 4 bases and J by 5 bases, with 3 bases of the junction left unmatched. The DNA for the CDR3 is TGTGCCACCAGTGACCGGGGACTAGCGGGAGATACGCAGTATTTT. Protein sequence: CATSDRGLAGDTQYF.

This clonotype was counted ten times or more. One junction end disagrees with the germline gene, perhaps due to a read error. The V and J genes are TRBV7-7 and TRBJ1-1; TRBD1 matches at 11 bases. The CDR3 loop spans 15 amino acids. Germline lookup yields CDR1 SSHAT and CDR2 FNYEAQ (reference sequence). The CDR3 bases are TGTGCTAGCAGTAGGGACAGGGGGGCGGGCACTGAAGCTTTCTTT. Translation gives CASSRDRGAGTEAFF.

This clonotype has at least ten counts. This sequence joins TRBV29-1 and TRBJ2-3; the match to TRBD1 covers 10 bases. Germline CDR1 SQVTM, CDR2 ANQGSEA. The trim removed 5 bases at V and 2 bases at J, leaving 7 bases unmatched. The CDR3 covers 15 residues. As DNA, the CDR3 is TGCAGCGTTCCGCGGACAGGGGGTTACACAGATACGCAGTATTTT. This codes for CSVPRTGGYTDTQYF.

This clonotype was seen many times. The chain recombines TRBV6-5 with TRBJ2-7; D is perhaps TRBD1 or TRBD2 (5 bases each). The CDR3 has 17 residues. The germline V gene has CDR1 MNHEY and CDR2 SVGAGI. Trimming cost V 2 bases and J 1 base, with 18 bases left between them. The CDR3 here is CASSYRGSGADSYEQYF. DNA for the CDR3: TGTGCCAGCAGTTACCGGGGCAGTGGCGCTGATTCCTACGAGCAGTACTTC.

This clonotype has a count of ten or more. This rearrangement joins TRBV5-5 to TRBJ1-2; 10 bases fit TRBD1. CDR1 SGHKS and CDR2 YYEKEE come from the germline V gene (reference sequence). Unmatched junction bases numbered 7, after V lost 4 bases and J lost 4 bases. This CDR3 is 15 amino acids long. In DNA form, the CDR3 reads TGTGCCAGCAGCGTCAGTTGGGACAGGGGCTATGGCTACACCTTC. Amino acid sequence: CASSVSWDRGYGYTF.